The subject of this entry is one T cell receptor (beta chain). This specimen belongs to a study of shared clonotypes between healthy human individuals. Study-level information: The people who gave samples were two women and three men aged 18 to 49.

Naive CD8 cells lacked CD45RO, underwent positive selection for CCR7 and left out terminally differentiated effector memory CD45RA+ cells. Every contributor of samples was a Caucasian grown-up residing in Nashville, Tennessee. Several immunoSEQ plates received, in even portions, the genomic DNA of each subset. Using approximately 200 ng DNA, tens of thousands of T cell genomes, the sorted-subset replicate PCRs were run. TCRdb keeps only in-frame clones here, not all; method: immunoSEQ multiplex PCR. The repertoire has 1.5 million to 2.5 million clones, 85% to 95% of them found once; the top ten carry around 1.2%. The CDR3 loop spans 12 amino acids. Looked up from germline, CDR1 is MNHEY and CDR2 is SMNVEV (reference sequence). V shed 7 bases and J shed 6 bases, with 9 bases lying between them.

The specimen was naive CD8+ T cells sorted from blood. This sequence originates from a man aged 18-30 years in good health. V and J are TRBV27 and TRBJ2-2; the D gene is possibly TRBD2 (6 bases). CDR3 region: CASNPGAGELFF. CDR3 DNA: TGTGCCAGCAACCCGGGGGCCGGGGAGCTGTTTTTT.